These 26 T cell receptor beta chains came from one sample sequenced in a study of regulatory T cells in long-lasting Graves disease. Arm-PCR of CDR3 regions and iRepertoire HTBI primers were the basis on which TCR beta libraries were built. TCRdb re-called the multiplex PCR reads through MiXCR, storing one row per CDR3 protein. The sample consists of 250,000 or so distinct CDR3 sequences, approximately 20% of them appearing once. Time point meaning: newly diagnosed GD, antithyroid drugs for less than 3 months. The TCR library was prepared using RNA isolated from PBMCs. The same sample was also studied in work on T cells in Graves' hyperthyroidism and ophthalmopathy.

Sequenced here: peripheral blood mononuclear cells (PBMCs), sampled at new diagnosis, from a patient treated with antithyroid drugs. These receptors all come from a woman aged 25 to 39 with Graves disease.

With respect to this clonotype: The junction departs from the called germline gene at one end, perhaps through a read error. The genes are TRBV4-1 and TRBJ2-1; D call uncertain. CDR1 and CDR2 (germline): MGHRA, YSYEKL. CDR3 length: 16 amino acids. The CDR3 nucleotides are TGTGCCAGCAGCCAAGAAACTGTGGGAAGGTACAATGAGCAGTTCTTC. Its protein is CASSQETVGRYNEQFF.

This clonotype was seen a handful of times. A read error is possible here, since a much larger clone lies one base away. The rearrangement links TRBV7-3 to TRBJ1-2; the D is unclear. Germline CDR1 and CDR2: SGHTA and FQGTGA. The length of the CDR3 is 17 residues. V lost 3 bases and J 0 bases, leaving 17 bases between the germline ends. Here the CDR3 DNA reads TGTGCCAGCAGCTTCAGACTTCAGGAGTTAGCTAACTATGGCTACACCTTC. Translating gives CASSFRLQELANYGYTF.

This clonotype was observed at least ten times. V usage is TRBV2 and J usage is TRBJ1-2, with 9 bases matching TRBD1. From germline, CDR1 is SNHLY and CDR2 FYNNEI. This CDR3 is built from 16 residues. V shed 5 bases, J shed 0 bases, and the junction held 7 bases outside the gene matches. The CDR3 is CASSSGQGRANYGYTF. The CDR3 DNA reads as TGTGCCAGCAGTAGTGGACAGGGGCGAGCTAACTATGGCTACACCTTC.

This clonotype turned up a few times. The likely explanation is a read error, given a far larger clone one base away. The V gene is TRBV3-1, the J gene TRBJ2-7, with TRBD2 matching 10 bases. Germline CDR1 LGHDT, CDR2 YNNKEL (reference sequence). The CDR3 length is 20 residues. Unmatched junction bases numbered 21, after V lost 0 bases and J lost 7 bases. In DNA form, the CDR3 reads TGTGCCAGCAGCCAAGATCCCCCGGGGGTAGCGGGGGGTACGTCAAATGAGCAGTACTTC. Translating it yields CASSQDPPGVAGGTSNEQYF.

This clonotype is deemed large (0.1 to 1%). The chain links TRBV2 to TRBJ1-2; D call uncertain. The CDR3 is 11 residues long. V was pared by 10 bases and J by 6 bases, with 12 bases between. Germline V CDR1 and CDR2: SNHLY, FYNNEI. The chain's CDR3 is CATDPMDGYTF. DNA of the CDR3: TGTGCCACAGACCCAATGGATGGCTACACCTTC.

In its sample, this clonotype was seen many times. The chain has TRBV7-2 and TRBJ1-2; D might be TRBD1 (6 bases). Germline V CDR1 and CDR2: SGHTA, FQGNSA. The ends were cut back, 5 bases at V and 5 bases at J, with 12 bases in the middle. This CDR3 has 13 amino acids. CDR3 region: CASSLGQGYGYTF. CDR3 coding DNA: TGTGCCAGCAGCCTGGGACAAGGGTATGGCTACACCTTC.

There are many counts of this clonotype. The CDR3 nucleotides read TGTGCCAGCAGCTTAACGGGACGCAGCTATGGCTACACCTTC. Translating it yields CASSLTGRSYGYTF. V and J are TRBV11-2 and TRBJ1-2; D may be TRBD1 (5 bases). The germline CDR1 and CDR2 sequences are SGHAT and FQNNGV. V lost 2 bases to trimming and J lost 4 bases, with 11 bases between them. There are 14 residues in the CDR3.

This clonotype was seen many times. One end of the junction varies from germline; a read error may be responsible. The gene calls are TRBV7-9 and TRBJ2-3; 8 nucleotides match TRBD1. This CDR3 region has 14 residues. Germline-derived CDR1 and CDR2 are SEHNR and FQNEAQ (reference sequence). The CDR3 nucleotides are TGCGCCAGCAGTCAGGACAGGGTACCAGATACGCAGTATTTT. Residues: CASSQDRVPDTQYF.

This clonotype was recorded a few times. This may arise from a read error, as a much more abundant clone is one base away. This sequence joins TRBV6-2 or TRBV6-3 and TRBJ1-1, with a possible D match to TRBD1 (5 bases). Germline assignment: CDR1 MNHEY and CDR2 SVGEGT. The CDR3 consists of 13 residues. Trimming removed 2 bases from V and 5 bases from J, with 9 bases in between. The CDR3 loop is CASSYGAGTEAFF. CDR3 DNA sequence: TGTGCCAGCAGTTACGGGGCAGGGACTGAAGCTTTCTTT.

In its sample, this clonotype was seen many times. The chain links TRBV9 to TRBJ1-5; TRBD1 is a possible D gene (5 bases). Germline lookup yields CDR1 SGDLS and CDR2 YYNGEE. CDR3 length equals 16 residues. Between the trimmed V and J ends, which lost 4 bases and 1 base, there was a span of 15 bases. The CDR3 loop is CASSQGAGPSNQPQHF. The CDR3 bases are TGTGCCAGCAGCCAAGGGGCAGGCCCGAGCAATCAGCCCCAGCATTTT.

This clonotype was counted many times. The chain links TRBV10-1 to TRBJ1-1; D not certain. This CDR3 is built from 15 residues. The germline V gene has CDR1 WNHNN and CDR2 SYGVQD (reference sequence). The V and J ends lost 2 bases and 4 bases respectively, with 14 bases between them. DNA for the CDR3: TGCGCCAGCAGTGAGCGTCGAGGGTACGGCACTGAAGCTTTCTTT. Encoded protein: CASSERRGYGTEAFF.

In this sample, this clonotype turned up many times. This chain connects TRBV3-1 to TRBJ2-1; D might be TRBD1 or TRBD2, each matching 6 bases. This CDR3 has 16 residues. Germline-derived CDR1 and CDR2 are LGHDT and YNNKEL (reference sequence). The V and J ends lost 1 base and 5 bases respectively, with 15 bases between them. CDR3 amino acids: CASSQVDNRGDNEQFF. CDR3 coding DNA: TGTGCCAGCAGCCAAGTCGACAATAGGGGGGACAATGAGCAGTTCTTC.

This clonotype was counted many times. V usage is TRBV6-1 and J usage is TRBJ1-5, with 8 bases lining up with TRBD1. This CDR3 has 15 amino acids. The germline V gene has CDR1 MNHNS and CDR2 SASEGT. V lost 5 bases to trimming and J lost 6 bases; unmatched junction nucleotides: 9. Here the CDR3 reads CASSTGTGRTQPQHF. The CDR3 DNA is TGTGCCAGCAGTACCGGGACAGGAAGGACTCAGCCCCAGCATTTT.

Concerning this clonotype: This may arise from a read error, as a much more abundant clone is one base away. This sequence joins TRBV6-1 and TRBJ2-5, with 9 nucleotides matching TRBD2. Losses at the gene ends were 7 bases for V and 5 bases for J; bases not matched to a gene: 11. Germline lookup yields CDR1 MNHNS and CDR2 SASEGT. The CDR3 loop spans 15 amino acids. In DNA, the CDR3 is TGTGCCAGCATGGCCGTAGCGGGGGCGGTTGAGACCCAGTACTTC. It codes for CASMAVAGAVETQYF.

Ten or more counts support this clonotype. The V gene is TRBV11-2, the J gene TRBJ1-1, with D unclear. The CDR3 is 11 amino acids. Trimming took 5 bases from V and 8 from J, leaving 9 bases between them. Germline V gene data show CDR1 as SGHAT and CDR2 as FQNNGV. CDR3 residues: CASSLRLEAFF. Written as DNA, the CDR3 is TGTGCCAGCAGCCTAAGACTAGAAGCTTTCTTT.

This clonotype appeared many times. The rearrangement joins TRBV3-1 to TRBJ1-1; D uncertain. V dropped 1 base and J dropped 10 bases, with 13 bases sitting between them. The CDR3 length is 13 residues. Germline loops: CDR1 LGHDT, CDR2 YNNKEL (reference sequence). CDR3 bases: TGTGCCAGCAGCCAAGGTAGCAGCTCCGGAGCTTTCTTT. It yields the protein CASSQGSSSGAFF.

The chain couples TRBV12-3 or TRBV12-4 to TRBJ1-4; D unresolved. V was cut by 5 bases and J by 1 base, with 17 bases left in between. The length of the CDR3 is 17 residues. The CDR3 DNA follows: TGTGCCAGCAGTACTGGTGATTTCTTTGTAACTAATGAAAAACTGTTTTTT. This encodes CASSTGDFFVTNEKLFF.

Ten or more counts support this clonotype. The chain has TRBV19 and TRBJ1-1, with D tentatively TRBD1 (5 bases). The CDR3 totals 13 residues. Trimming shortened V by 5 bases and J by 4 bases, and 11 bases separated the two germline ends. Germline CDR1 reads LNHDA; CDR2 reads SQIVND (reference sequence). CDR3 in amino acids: CASSVGPSTEAFF. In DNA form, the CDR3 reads TGTGCCAGTAGTGTGGGACCGAGCACTGAAGCTTTCTTT.

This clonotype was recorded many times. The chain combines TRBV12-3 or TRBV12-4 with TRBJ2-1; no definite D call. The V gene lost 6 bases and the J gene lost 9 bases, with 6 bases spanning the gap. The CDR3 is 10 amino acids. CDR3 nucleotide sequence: TGTGCCAGCAGCAAGGCTGAGCAGTTCTTC. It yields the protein CASSKAEQFF.

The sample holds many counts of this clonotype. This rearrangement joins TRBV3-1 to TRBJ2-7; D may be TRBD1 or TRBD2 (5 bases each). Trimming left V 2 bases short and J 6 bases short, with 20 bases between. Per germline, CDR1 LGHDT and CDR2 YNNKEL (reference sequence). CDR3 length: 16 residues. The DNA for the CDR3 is TGTGCCAGCAGCCAAACCTCAACGGGGCTAGAGGGCGAGCAGTACTTC. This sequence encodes CASSQTSTGLEGEQYF.

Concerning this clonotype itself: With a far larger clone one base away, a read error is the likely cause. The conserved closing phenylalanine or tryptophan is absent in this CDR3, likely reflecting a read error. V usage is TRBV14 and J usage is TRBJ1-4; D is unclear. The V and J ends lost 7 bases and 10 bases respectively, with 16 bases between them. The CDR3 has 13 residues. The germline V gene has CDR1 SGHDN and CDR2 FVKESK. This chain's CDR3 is CASTGQRRGKLFY. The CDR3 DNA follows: TGTGCCAGCACGGGTCAGCGGCGAGGAAAACTGTTTTAT.

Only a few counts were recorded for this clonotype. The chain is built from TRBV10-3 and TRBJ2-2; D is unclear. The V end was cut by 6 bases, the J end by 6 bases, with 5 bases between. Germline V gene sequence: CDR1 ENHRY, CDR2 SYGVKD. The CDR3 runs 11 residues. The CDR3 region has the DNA TGTGCCATCAGGGTTCCCGGGGAGCTGTTTTTT. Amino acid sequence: CAIRVPGELFF.

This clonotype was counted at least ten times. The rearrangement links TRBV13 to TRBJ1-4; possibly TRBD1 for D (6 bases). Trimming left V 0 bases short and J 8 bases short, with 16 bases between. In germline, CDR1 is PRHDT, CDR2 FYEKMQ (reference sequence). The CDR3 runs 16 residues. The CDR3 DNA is TGTGCCAGCAGCTTAGGGGCTGAGTCGGGGGGCGAAAAACTGTTTTTT. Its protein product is CASSLGAESGGEKLFF.

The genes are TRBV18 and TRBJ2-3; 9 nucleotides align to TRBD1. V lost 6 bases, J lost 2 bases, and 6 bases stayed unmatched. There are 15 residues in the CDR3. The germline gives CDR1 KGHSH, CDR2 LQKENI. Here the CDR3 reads CASSPDRGNTDTQYF. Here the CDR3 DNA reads TGTGCCAGCTCGCCAGACAGGGGGAACACAGATACGCAGTATTTT.

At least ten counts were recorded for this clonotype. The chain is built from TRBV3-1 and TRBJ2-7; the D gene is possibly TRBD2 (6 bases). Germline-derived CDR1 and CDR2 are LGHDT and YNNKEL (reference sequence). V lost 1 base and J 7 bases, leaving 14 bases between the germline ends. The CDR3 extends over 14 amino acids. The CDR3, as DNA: TGTGCCAGCAGCCAAGTGTCGGGGACTGTAGAGCAGTACTTC. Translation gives CASSQVSGTVEQYF.

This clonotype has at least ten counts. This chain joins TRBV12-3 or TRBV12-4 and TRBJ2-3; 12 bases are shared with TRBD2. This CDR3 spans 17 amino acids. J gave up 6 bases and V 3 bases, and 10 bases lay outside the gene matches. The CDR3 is CASSFPLLAGGRDTQYF. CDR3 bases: TGTGCCAGCAGTTTCCCCTTACTAGCGGGGGGTCGGGATACGCAGTATTTT.